The next 5 T cell receptor beta chains were all read from a single sample in a study of T-cell reconstitution after alpha-beta-depleted transplantation in children. Unique molecular identifiers were incorporated into the prepared TCRbeta library. In TCRdb, the PCR reads were re-called with MiXCR into one record per CDR3 protein. Counted here are hundreds of thousands of distinct CDR3 sequences, 15% to 20% occurring once; the ten biggest clones make up roughly 5%. The specimen was PBMCs, mostly from graft donor cells, collected 360 days after TCRalphabeta/CD19-depleted stem cell transplant. These receptors were obtained from a male patient aged 10 to 17 who had a stem cell transplant for acute lymphoblastic leukemia, so the T cells may come from the graft donor.

The V call is TRBV11-2, the J call TRBJ2-3; no reliable D call. There are 17 residues in the CDR3. Germline-derived CDR1 and CDR2 are SGHAT and FQNNGV. V was cut by 4 bases and J by 4 bases, with 21 bases left in between. CDR3 in DNA: TGTGCCAGCAGCTACGCCGCAGTAATGGGCGTAGCAGATACGCAGTATTTT. Amino acids: CASSYAAVMGVADTQYF.

The sample holds a few counts of this clonotype. The chain joins TRBV9 to TRBJ2-3, with TRBD2 matching over 11 bases. The CDR3 is 19 residues long. V dropped 3 bases and J dropped 0; count of bases not matched to a gene: 12. Germline CDR1 is SGDLS and CDR2 is YYNGEE. CDR3 sequence: CASSALGASGRKSTDTQYF. The CDR3 coding sequence is TGTGCCAGCAGCGCCCTCGGGGCTAGCGGGAGGAAGAGCACAGATACGCAGTATTTT.

Only a few counts were recorded for this clonotype. The chain is built from TRBV27 and TRBJ2-1; the match to TRBD2 covers 9 bases. The CDR3 sequence is 18 residues long. The V gene's germline CDR1 is MNHEY and CDR2 SMNVEV (reference sequence). J gave up 5 bases and V 2 bases, and 13 bases lay outside the gene matches. CDR3 region: CASSLIPAGGPANNEQFF. For the CDR3, the DNA is TGTGCCAGCAGTTTAATTCCAGCGGGAGGACCAGCAAACAATGAGCAGTTCTTC.

This clonotype was seen at least ten times. The V gene is TRBV12-3 or TRBV12-4, the J gene TRBJ2-1; D is unclear. This CDR3 spans 14 amino acids. The V end lost 3 bases, the J end lost 6 bases, and 12 bases lay between the germline ends. The CDR3, as DNA: TGTGCCAGCAGTTTTGACCTTAAGGGCAATGAGCAGTTCTTC. Translated: CASSFDLKGNEQFF.

This sequence joins TRBV24-1 and TRBJ2-2; TRBD1 aligns across 8 bases. CDR1 is KGHDR and CDR2 is SFDVKD in the germline V gene. V lost 1 base and J lost 0; bases outside the gene matches: 9. This CDR3 contains 19 residues. The CDR3 is CATSDLKGDRTSNTGELFF. In DNA form, the CDR3 reads TGTGCCACCAGTGATTTAAAGGGGGACAGGACCTCGAACACCGGGGAGCTGTTTTTT.